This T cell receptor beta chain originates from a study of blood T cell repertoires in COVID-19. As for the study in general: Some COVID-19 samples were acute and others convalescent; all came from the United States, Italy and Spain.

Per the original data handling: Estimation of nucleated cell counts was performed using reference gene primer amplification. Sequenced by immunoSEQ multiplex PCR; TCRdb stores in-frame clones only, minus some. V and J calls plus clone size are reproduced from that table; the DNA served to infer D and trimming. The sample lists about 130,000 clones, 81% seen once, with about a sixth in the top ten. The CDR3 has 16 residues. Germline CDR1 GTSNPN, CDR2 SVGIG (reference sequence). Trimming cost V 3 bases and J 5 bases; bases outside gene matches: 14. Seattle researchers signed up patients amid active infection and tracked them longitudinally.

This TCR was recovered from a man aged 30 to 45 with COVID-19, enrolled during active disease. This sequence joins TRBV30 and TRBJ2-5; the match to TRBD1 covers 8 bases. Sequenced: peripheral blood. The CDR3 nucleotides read TGTGCCTGGAGCCCGGAGAGAGGACAGGGACGGGAGACCCAGTACTTC. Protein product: CAWSPERGQGRETQYF.